Listed below are T cell receptor beta chains from one sample, sequenced in a study of blood T cell repertoires in COVID-19. Sequenced by immunoSEQ multiplex PCR; TCRdb stores in-frame clones only, minus some. Of around 400,000 clones listed, 80% to 90% were seen once; the top ten hold about 2.3%. Material: peripheral blood. The receptor source for this set is a woman aged 60-75 years with COVID-19, enrolled during active disease. CDR3s include the opening cysteine and the closing phenylalanine or tryptophan. Fields, in order: J gene, clone size, D gene, CDR3 length, V gene, CDR3 protein, CDR3 DNA. The D gene is left open where the match is weak. Clone size is shown for a subset of rows, as once, few, many or a class of expanded clone.

j_call: TRBJ1-4
clone_size: .
d_call: TRBD1
cdr3_length: 16
v_call: TRBV30
cdr3_aa: CAWSPSRTGWSEKLFF
cdr3_nt: TGTGCCTGGAGCCCCTCCCGGACAGGGTGGAGTGAAAAACTGTTTTTT

j_call: TRBJ2-7
clone_size: .
d_call: TRBD1
cdr3_length: 12
v_call: TRBV12-5
cdr3_aa: CASGTQGAEQYF
cdr3_nt: TGTGCTAGTGGTACACAGGGGGCCGAGCAGTACTTC

j_call: TRBJ2-7
clone_size: .
d_call: .
cdr3_length: 10
v_call: TRBV6-5
cdr3_aa: CASVEHEQYF
cdr3_nt: TGTGCCAGCGTCGAGCACGAGCAGTACTTC

j_call: TRBJ1-5
clone_size: .
d_call: TRBD1
cdr3_length: 14
v_call: TRBV3-1/TRBV3-2
cdr3_aa: CASSLGTGNQPQHF
cdr3_nt: TGTGCCAGCAGCCTCGGGACAGGGAATCAGCCCCAGCATTTT

j_call: TRBJ2-7
clone_size: once
d_call: .
cdr3_length: 15
v_call: TRBV19
cdr3_aa: CASKVTGTAPNEQYF
cdr3_nt: TGTGCCAGTAAGGTCACCGGGACTGCCCCTAACGAGCAGTACTTC

j_call: TRBJ1-5
clone_size: .
d_call: TRBD1
cdr3_length: 16
v_call: TRBV28
cdr3_aa: CASSLPQGTGNQPQHF
cdr3_nt: TGTGCCAGCAGTTTACCACAGGGGACGGGCAATCAGCCCCAGCATTTT

j_call: TRBJ2-4
clone_size: .
d_call: .
cdr3_length: 11
v_call: TRBV7-2
cdr3_aa: CASSFGEVQYF
cdr3_nt: TGTGCCAGCAGCTTCGGGGAGGTTCAGTACTTC

j_call: TRBJ2-7
clone_size: .
d_call: .
cdr3_length: 14
v_call: TRBV3-1/TRBV3-2
cdr3_aa: CASSHLLGGSEQYF
cdr3_nt: TGTGCCAGCAGCCATCTCTTAGGGGGTTCCGAGCAGTACTTC

j_call: TRBJ2-7
clone_size: .
d_call: TRBD1
cdr3_length: 15
v_call: TRBV19
cdr3_aa: CASSTRTGGAYEQYF
cdr3_nt: TGTGCCAGTAGTACTCGGACAGGGGGGGCCTACGAGCAGTACTTC

j_call: TRBJ1-2
clone_size: .
d_call: .
cdr3_length: 12
v_call: TRBV4-1
cdr3_aa: CASSQDPVGYTF
cdr3_nt: TGCGCCAGCAGCCAAGATCCCGTTGGCTACACCTTC

j_call: TRBJ2-7
clone_size: .
d_call: TRBD2
cdr3_length: 13
v_call: TRBV2
cdr3_aa: CASRGGTVYEQYF
cdr3_nt: TGTGCCAGCCGGGGGGGAACAGTCTACGAGCAGTACTTC

j_call: TRBJ1-1
clone_size: few
d_call: .
cdr3_length: 15
v_call: TRBV14
cdr3_aa: CASSQVGSLNTEAFF
cdr3_nt: TGTGCCAGCAGCCAAGTGGGCAGCTTGAACACTGAAGCTTTCTTT

j_call: TRBJ1-4
clone_size: .
d_call: .
cdr3_length: 14
v_call: TRBV6-1
cdr3_aa: CASSLGASNEKLFF
cdr3_nt: TGTGCCAGCAGCTTGGGCGCATCGAATGAAAAACTGTTTTTT

j_call: TRBJ1-2
clone_size: .
d_call: .
cdr3_length: 14
v_call: TRBV4-2
cdr3_aa: CASSQDTAGNGYTF
cdr3_nt: TGTGCCAGCAGCCAAGATACGGCAGGGAACGGCTACACCTTC

j_call: TRBJ1-1
clone_size: once
d_call: .
cdr3_length: 13
v_call: TRBV12-3/TRBV12-4
cdr3_aa: CASSFNRNTEAFF
cdr3_nt: TGTGCCAGCAGTTTTAACAGGAACACTGAAGCTTTCTTT

j_call: TRBJ2-1
clone_size: .
d_call: TRBD2
cdr3_length: 14
v_call: TRBV5-6
cdr3_aa: CASSLTSGGNEQFF
cdr3_nt: TGTGCCAGCAGCTTGACTAGCGGGGGCAATGAGCAGTTCTTC

j_call: TRBJ1-2
clone_size: .
d_call: TRBD1
cdr3_length: 14
v_call: TRBV6-5
cdr3_aa: CASSPGTGVYGYTF
cdr3_nt: TGTGCCAGCAGCCCCGGGACAGGGGTATATGGCTACACCTTC

j_call: TRBJ1-6
clone_size: .
d_call: .
cdr3_length: 16
v_call: TRBV27
cdr3_aa: CASSLYTGSYNSPLHF
cdr3_nt: TGTGCCAGCAGTTTATATACAGGCTCCTATAATTCACCCCTCCACTTT

j_call: TRBJ1-1
clone_size: .
d_call: TRBD1
cdr3_length: 15
v_call: TRBV11-2
cdr3_aa: CASRLTTGPYTEAFF
cdr3_nt: TGTGCCAGCAGACTAACGACAGGGCCCTACACTGAAGCTTTCTTT

j_call: TRBJ2-1
clone_size: .
d_call: .
cdr3_length: 13
v_call: TRBV5-1
cdr3_aa: CASSPRSGTEQFF
cdr3_nt: TGCGCCAGCAGCCCCCGGTCGGGGACAGAGCAGTTCTTC

j_call: TRBJ1-3
clone_size: few
d_call: TRBD1
cdr3_length: 16
v_call: TRBV3-1/TRBV3-2
cdr3_aa: CASSRQTGFYGNTIYF
cdr3_nt: TGTGCCAGCAGCCGCCAGACAGGGTTCTATGGAAACACCATATATTTT

j_call: TRBJ2-1
clone_size: .
d_call: .
cdr3_length: 16
v_call: TRBV5-1
cdr3_aa: CASSLGVGSSYNEQFF
cdr3_nt: TGCGCCAGCAGCTTGGGGGTGGGGAGCTCCTACAATGAGCAGTTCTTC

j_call: TRBJ1-3
clone_size: .
d_call: .
cdr3_length: 15
v_call: TRBV7-2
cdr3_aa: CASSLSGTSGNTIYF
cdr3_nt: TGTGCCAGCAGCTTAAGCGGGACCTCTGGAAACACCATATATTTT

j_call: TRBJ1-6
clone_size: .
d_call: .
cdr3_length: 15
v_call: TRBV7-8
cdr3_aa: CASSLVGVRNSPLHF
cdr3_nt: TGTGCCAGCAGCTTGGTCGGAGTCCGAAATTCACCCCTCCACTTT

j_call: TRBJ1-2
clone_size: .
d_call: .
cdr3_length: 16
v_call: TRBV5-4
cdr3_aa: CASSLAPRGPRYGYTF
cdr3_nt: TGTGCCAGCAGCTTGGCCCCCAGGGGACCCCGCTATGGCTACACCTTC

j_call: TRBJ2-7
clone_size: .
d_call: .
cdr3_length: 15
v_call: TRBV29-1
cdr3_aa: CSVETETSFTYEQYF
cdr3_nt: TGCAGCGTTGAAACGGAGACGTCTTTCACCTACGAGCAGTACTTC

j_call: TRBJ1-1
clone_size: .
d_call: .
cdr3_length: 15
v_call: TRBV19
cdr3_aa: CASSIYRVAGTEAFF
cdr3_nt: TGTGCCAGTAGTATATACCGGGTCGCGGGCACTGAAGCTTTCTTT

j_call: TRBJ2-1
clone_size: .
d_call: TRBD2
cdr3_length: 18
v_call: TRBV27
cdr3_aa: CASMRGTSGGADLREQFF
cdr3_nt: TGTGCCAGCATGAGAGGGACTAGCGGGGGGGCCGACCTACGTGAGCAGTTCTTC

j_call: TRBJ1-1
clone_size: .
d_call: TRBD1
cdr3_length: 16
v_call: TRBV5-4
cdr3_aa: CASSSGQGHMNTEAFF
cdr3_nt: TGTGCCAGCAGCTCGGGACAGGGGCACATGAACACTGAAGCTTTCTTT